Presented here are 30 T cell receptor beta chains from one specimen sequenced in a study of cytomegalovirus exposure and HLA in healthy donors. PCR used 60 Vbeta primers and 13 Jbeta primers. Sequencing was performed with immunoSEQ multiplex PCR; in TCRdb, only in-frame clones are kept and a portion is missing. In the table there are tens of thousands of clones, around 76% of which are singletons. Sequences were obtained from PBMCs. The receptors were gathered from a woman in her thirties in good health and CMV-seropositive.

This sequence joins TRBV27 and TRBJ1-5; D gene unclear. Germline V gene lookup returns CDR1 MNHEY and CDR2 SMNVEV (reference sequence). This CDR3 spans 14 amino acids. V dropped 3 bases and J dropped 6 bases, with 12 bases sitting between them. CDR3 nucleotide sequence: TGTGCCAGCAGTTTCGGACTGGTAGGTCAGCCCCAGCATTTT. Its protein product is CASSFGLVGQPQHF.

V is TRBV5-1 and J is TRBJ2-3; 9 bases are a match to TRBD1. The V gene end was trimmed by 4 bases and the J gene end by 1 base; junction bases not matched to a gene: 4. This CDR3 has 15 amino acids. In germline, CDR1 is SGHRS, CDR2 YFSETQ. CDR3 protein: CASSTRTGGTDTQYF. CDR3 DNA sequence: TGCGCCAGCAGCACTCGGACAGGGGGCACAGATACGCAGTATTTT.

In its sample, this clone was seen once. The chain carries TRBV6-4 and TRBJ1-5; a possible D gene is TRBD1 (6 bases). Trimming left V 2 bases short and J 6 bases short, with 14 bases between. Germline assignment: CDR1 MRHNA and CDR2 SNTAGT. This CDR3 has 15 amino acids. The CDR3 DNA sequence: TGTGCCAGCAGTGACGATTGGGGGCTTAGTCAGCCCCAGCATTTT. Translating it yields CASSDDWGLSQPQHF.

The chain carries TRBV13 and TRBJ2-2; 7 positions agree with TRBD2. From germline, CDR1 is PRHDT and CDR2 FYEKMQ (reference sequence). The trim removed 5 bases at V and 4 bases at J, leaving 7 bases unmatched. This CDR3 spans 15 amino acids. The CDR3 DNA reads as TGTGCCAGCAGCACAAGACCGGGAGGCACCGGGGAGCTGTTTTTT. Residues: CASSTRPGGTGELFF.

J is TRBJ2-6 and V is TRBV6-5; TRBD1 might be the D (5 bases). Germline V gene lookup returns CDR1 MNHEY and CDR2 SVGAGI. V was pared by 10 bases and J by 2 bases, with 9 bases between. This CDR3 spans 13 amino acids. This CDR3 is CANFRAGANVLTF. The CDR3 DNA sequence: TGTGCCAACTTCAGGGCTGGGGCCAACGTCCTGACTTTC.

Regarding this clone: At the DNA level, this CDR3 is encoded by other sequences in the same sample as well. The V call is TRBV27, the J call TRBJ2-1; 7 bases map to TRBD1. Germline CDR1 reads MNHEY; CDR2 reads SMNVEV (reference sequence). The CDR3 has 13 residues. With 2 bases clipped from V and 6 bases from J, the junction kept 1 base outside the gene matches. The CDR3 region is CASSLAGGNEQFF. Here the CDR3 DNA reads TGTGCCAGCAGTTTAGCAGGGGGCAATGAGCAGTTCTTC.

The chain is built from TRBV29-1 and TRBJ2-5, with no clear D. The CDR3 runs 12 residues. Germline CDR1 and CDR2: SQVTM and ANQGSEA. V was pared by 0 bases and J by 3 bases, with 5 bases between. The CDR3 protein is CSVEDPEETQYF. CDR3 nucleotides: TGCAGCGTTGAAGATCCCGAAGAGACCCAGTACTTC.

The rearrangement joins TRBV6-1 to TRBJ1-1, with D perhaps matching TRBD1 (6 bases). This CDR3 has 13 amino acids. CDR1 MNHNS and CDR2 SASEGT come from the germline V gene. The germline V and J ends were trimmed by 4 bases and 5 bases, with 11 bases remaining between them. The CDR3 protein is CASSVRQETEAFF. The CDR3 region has the DNA TGTGCCAGCAGTGTTAGACAGGAGACTGAAGCTTTCTTT.

The chain combines TRBV30 with TRBJ2-7; a weak D match, TRBD1 (5 bases). CDR3 size: 14 residues. V was cut by 0 bases and J by 2 bases, with 11 bases left in between. Germline CDR1 GTSNPN, CDR2 SVGIG (reference sequence). In nucleotides, the CDR3 is TGTGCCTGGAGTGTACTTGCAGGGACCTACGAGCAGTACTTC. Encoded protein: CAWSVLAGTYEQYF.

V gene TRBV6-1 combines with J gene TRBJ2-7; TRBD2 might be the D (5 bases). This CDR3 is 13 amino acids long. Germline V gene data show CDR1 as MNHNS and CDR2 as SASEGT. Trimming took off 5 bases at V and 6 bases at J, with 14 bases between the two ends. The DNA of the CDR3 is TGTGCCAGCAGTCCGGACTCGATTGGCGAGCAGTACTTC. Amino acids: CASSPDSIGEQYF.

The chain has TRBV5-1 and TRBJ1-5; the match to TRBD1 covers 7 bases. The V segment lost 1 base and the J segment 4 bases; nucleotides outside the gene matches: 5. Looked up from germline, CDR1 is SGHRS and CDR2 is YFSETQ. The CDR3 is made up of 15 amino acids. The DNA for the CDR3 is TGCGCCAGCAGCTTGTCGACAGGGAGGAATCAGCCCCAGCATTTT. Translated: CASSLSTGRNQPQHF.

This clone was counted once. V usage is TRBV9 and J usage is TRBJ2-7; TRBD2 matches at 8 bases. With 3 bases clipped from V and 4 bases from J, the junction kept 3 bases outside the gene matches. This CDR3 spans 13 amino acids. CDR1 and CDR2 (germline): SGDLS, YYNGEE. CDR3 coding DNA: TGTGCCAGCAGCGGGACTAGCAAGTACGAGCAGTACTTC. As protein: CASSGTSKYEQYF.

V and J are TRBV28 and TRBJ1-5, with TRBD1 identical over 7 bases. Germline V gene data show CDR1 as MDHEN and CDR2 as SYDVKM. J was trimmed by 5 bases and V by 6 bases; bases with no gene match: 10. This CDR3 region has 15 residues. The CDR3 protein is CASSPRGQGDQPQHF. Here the CDR3 DNA reads TGTGCCAGCAGCCCTCGGGGTCAGGGGGATCAGCCCCAGCATTTT.

The chain is built from TRBV10-3 and TRBJ1-4, with D maybe TRBD1 (5 bases). Germline lookup yields CDR1 ENHRY and CDR2 SYGVKD. This CDR3 region has 15 residues. V gave up 8 bases and J gave up 0 bases, with 13 bases separating them. CDR3 amino acids: CAIRGGLATNEKLFF. As DNA, the CDR3 is TGTGCCATCCGGGGGGGGTTGGCAACTAATGAAAAACTGTTTTTT.

In this sample, this clone turned up once. The rearrangement links TRBV30 to TRBJ1-4; D uncertain. Deletions cut 0 bases from V and 5 bases from J, with 13 bases between. The CDR3 runs to 15 residues. CDR1 GTSNPN and CDR2 SVGIG come from the germline V gene (reference sequence). The CDR3 protein is CAWSVGTAGNEKLFF. CDR3 coding DNA: TGTGCCTGGAGTGTTGGAACGGCGGGGAATGAAAAACTGTTTTTT.

The J gene is TRBJ2-3, the V gene TRBV7-6, with 8 bases aligning to TRBD1. There are 14 residues in the CDR3. V lost 5 bases, J lost 3 bases, and 4 bases stayed unmatched. The germline gives CDR1 SGHVS, CDR2 FNYEAQ. The CDR3 coding sequence is TGTGCCAGCAGCCTCGGACAGGGTACAGATACGCAGTATTTT. This gives the protein CASSLGQGTDTQYF.

V is TRBV5-1 and J is TRBJ1-5, with 7 bases matching TRBD1. V was pared by 4 bases and J by 5 bases, with 3 bases of the junction left unmatched. Per germline, CDR1 SGHRS and CDR2 YFSETQ. The CDR3 runs 13 residues. As DNA, the CDR3 is TGCGCCAGCAGCGACGGGACAGATCAGCCCCAGCATTTT. Its translation: CASSDGTDQPQHF.

The J gene is TRBJ2-1, the V gene TRBV10-3; 9 nucleotides line up with TRBD2. J was trimmed by 4 bases and V by 0 bases; bases with no gene match: 1. CDR1 and CDR2 from the germline V gene are ENHRY and SYGVKD. The CDR3 totals 15 residues. The CDR3 DNA follows: TGTGCCATCAGTGAGTCGACTAGCGGTTACAATGAGCAGTTCTTC. This codes for CAISESTSGYNEQFF.

The gene calls are TRBV7-9 and TRBJ2-1, with D hard to call. Germline CDR1 reads SEHNR; CDR2 reads FQNEAQ (reference sequence). V lost 4 bases, J lost 8 bases, and 12 bases lay in between. This CDR3 spans 13 amino acids. The DNA for the CDR3 is TGTGCCAGCAGCTACCTCGCGGTGGATGAGCAGTTCTTC. Amino acids: CASSYLAVDEQFF.

The rearrangement links TRBV11-2 to TRBJ1-1, with TRBD1 matching 7 bases. The J segment lost 1 base and the V segment lost 5 bases, leaving 4 bases of the junction unmatched. Germline values: CDR1 SGHAT, CDR2 FQNNGV. CDR3 length: 14 residues. CDR3 sequence reads: CASSIRDRNTEAFF. The CDR3, as DNA: TGTGCCAGCAGCATCCGGGACAGGAACACTGAAGCTTTCTTT.

V and J are TRBV6-1 and TRBJ2-5; D is perhaps TRBD1 (5 bases). The germline CDR1 and CDR2 sequences are MNHNS and SASEGT. This CDR3 is 16 amino acids long. Trimming took off 0 bases at V and 1 base at J, with 12 bases between the two ends. Here the CDR3 reads CASSEAQGWGQETQYF. The CDR3 coding sequence is TGTGCCAGCAGTGAAGCGCAGGGATGGGGCCAAGAGACCCAGTACTTC.

This chain connects TRBV7-2 to TRBJ1-4, with D tentatively TRBD1 (6 bases). With 5 bases removed from V and 8 bases from J, the gap between germline ends came to 15 bases. Germline assignment: CDR1 SGHTA and CDR2 FQGNSA. The CDR3 has 14 amino acids. The CDR3 here is CASSRTAQGEKLFF. The CDR3 DNA reads as TGTGCCAGCAGCCGGACAGCTCAAGGCGAAAAACTGTTTTTT.

The rearrangement links TRBV28 to TRBJ2-7; D unresolved. Trimming shortened V by 1 base and J by 3 bases, and 4 bases separated the two germline ends. The CDR3 length is 12 residues. Germline values: CDR1 MDHEN, CDR2 SYDVKM. As DNA, the CDR3 is TGTGCCAGCAGTTTATCATTCTACGAGCAGTACTTC. Its protein is CASSLSFYEQYF.

V is TRBV5-6 and J is TRBJ2-2, with D hard to call. Germline CDR1 SGHDT, CDR2 YYEEEE. This CDR3 has 16 residues. The V gene lost 4 bases and the J gene lost 1 base, with 14 bases spanning the gap. The CDR3, as DNA: TGTGCCAGCAGCCGAATGGGCGCTAAGAACACCGGGGAGCTGTTTTTT. It specifies CASSRMGAKNTGELFF.

This chain uses TRBV27 with TRBJ2-1, with TRBD2 as a possible D gene (6 bases). Trimming left V 8 bases short and J 0 bases short, with 8 bases between. The germline CDR1 and CDR2 sequences are MNHEY and SMNVEV (reference sequence). The CDR3 length is 13 residues. The CDR3 reads CASGGNSYNEQFF. The CDR3 DNA reads as TGTGCCAGCGGAGGGAACTCCTACAATGAGCAGTTCTTC.

The table lists this clone with a few counts. The V gene is TRBV7-2, the J gene TRBJ2-7; 12 bases are a match to TRBD2. The CDR3 has 17 amino acids. CDR1 and CDR2 from the germline V gene are SGHTA and FQGNSA. The V gene end was trimmed by 1 base and the J gene end by 1 base; junction bases not matched to a gene: 5. The CDR3 region is CASSLDNGLAGSYEQYF. The CDR3 region has the DNA TGTGCCAGCAGCTTAGACAATGGACTAGCGGGATCCTACGAGCAGTACTTC.

The rearrangement links TRBV15 to TRBJ2-1; TRBD2 agrees at 8 bases. The V and J ends lost 4 bases and 4 bases, in that order; junction bases with no gene match: 9. CDR3 length: 16 amino acids. CDR1 is LNHNV and CDR2 is YYDKDF in the germline V gene (reference sequence). The CDR3 loop is CATSTKREFVYNEQFF. The DNA of the CDR3 is TGTGCCACCAGCACAAAGCGGGAGTTCGTATACAATGAGCAGTTCTTC.

This clone was recorded only once. The junction does not match germline at one end; this may be a read error. This chain uses TRBV6-1 with TRBJ1-5, with 8 bases lining up with TRBD1. CDR1 MNHNS and CDR2 SASEGT come from the germline V gene. This CDR3 comprises 15 residues. The DNA for the CDR3 is TGTGCCAACAGTTCCCAGGACAGGGACAATCAGCCCCAGCATTTT. Residues: CANSSQDRDNQPQHF.

Here the CDR3 DNA reads TGCGCCAGCCGCCTGAGGCGCCAGGGAGGAAACACCATATATTTT. Amino acids: CASRLRRQGGNTIYF. The gene calls are TRBV23-1 and TRBJ1-3; the D gene is possibly TRBD1 (5 bases). TRBV23-1 is labeled an ORF, and its function is uncertain. Trimming took off 8 bases at V and 4 bases at J, with 18 bases between the two ends. CDR3 length: 15 residues.

The V gene is TRBV30, the J gene TRBJ2-5; 10 nucleotides line up with TRBD2. CDR3 length: 16 residues. The J segment lost 5 bases and the V segment lost 4 bases, leaving 13 bases of the junction unmatched. The germline gives CDR1 GTSNPN, CDR2 SVGIG (reference sequence). The CDR3, as DNA: TGTGCCTGGACTCTCCCTTGGACTAGCGGAAGGGAGACCCAGTACTTC. It codes for CAWTLPWTSGRETQYF.